These 7 T cell receptor beta chains originate from one sample sequenced in a study of T cells in Graves' hyperthyroidism and ophthalmopathy. Regions amplified from RNA transcripts were the TCR beta CDR3 regions. RT-PCR in the first round (using the HTBI primer set) targeted the TCR CDR3. TCRdb re-called the multiplex PCR reads with MiXCR, one entry per CDR3 protein. Of about 380,000 distinct CDR3 sequences in the sample, approximately 17% were seen once. Sequencing input: blood. The source is a man aged 18 to 29 with Graves' ophthalmopathy.

This clonotype was counted between two and nine times. The chain carries TRBV5-1 and TRBJ2-5; possible D gene TRBD2, 5 bases. From germline, CDR1 is SGHRS and CDR2 YFSETQ. CDR3 length equals 14 residues. Trimming took off 4 bases at V and 5 bases at J, with 15 bases between the two ends. This chain's CDR3 is CASSGGNIVETQYF. The CDR3 nucleotides are TGCGCCAGCAGCGGAGGAAATATAGTGGAGACCCAGTACTTC.

The genes are TRBV2 and TRBJ1-5; no reliable D call. The CDR3 length is 12 residues. Deletions cut 0 bases from V and 6 bases from J, with 3 bases between. Germline loops: CDR1 SNHLY, CDR2 FYNNEI. Written as DNA, the CDR3 is TGTGCCAGCAGTGAAGCAACTCAGCCCCAGCATTTT. Translating it yields CASSEATQPQHF.

The chain has TRBV4-1 and TRBJ2-2; D is tentatively TRBD1 or TRBD2 (6 bases each). Germline-derived CDR1 and CDR2 are MGHRA and YSYEKL. CDR3 length: 19 amino acids. Trimming removed 3 bases at V and 7 bases at J, with 27 bases between. In nucleotides, the CDR3 is TGCGCCAGCAGCCACCTGCCCCGGGGGCAGGGGTTACCCTTCGGGGAGCTGTTTTTT. Residues: CASSHLPRGQGLPFGELFF.

As concerns this clonotype: Since a much larger clone is just one base distant, this may be a read error. The gene calls are TRBV25-1 and TRBJ2-1, with 8 bases fitting TRBD2. The germline V gene encodes CDR1 MGHDK and CDR2 SYGVNS. This CDR3 is 15 amino acids long. The CDR3 nucleotides read TGTGCCAGCAGTCGGTCGCTTCGGGGGGGCCATGAGCAGCTCTTC. The encoded protein is CASSRSLRGGHEQLF.

The sample holds many counts of this clonotype. The rearrangement links TRBV28 to TRBJ1-1; the D is unclear. This CDR3 region has 15 residues. V lost 4 bases and J lost 3, with 15 bases in between. The V gene's germline CDR1 is MDHEN and CDR2 SYDVKM. In nucleotides, the CDR3 is TGTGCCAGCAGTTACCCTGACGGAAGGGACACTGAAGCTTTCTTT. Residues: CASSYPDGRDTEAFF.

The chain links TRBV7-9 to TRBJ2-6; 9 bases are a match to TRBD1. Germline loops: CDR1 SEHNR, CDR2 FQNEAQ (reference sequence). The CDR3 is made up of 22 amino acids. With 5 bases clipped from V and 1 base from J, the junction kept 21 bases outside the gene matches. The CDR3 loop reads CASSGSGTGFEGGSSGANVLTF. Here the CDR3 DNA reads TGTGCCAGCAGCGGATCCGGGACAGGGTTTGAGGGTGGCTCATCTGGGGCCAACGTCCTGACTTTC.

This clonotype appeared many times. This chain connects TRBV11-2 to TRBJ2-1; TRBD1 is a possible D gene (5 bases). This CDR3 is built from 16 residues. Between the trimmed V and J ends, which lost 5 bases and 0 bases, there was a span of 14 bases. Germline V CDR1 and CDR2: SGHAT, FQNNGV. CDR3 protein: CASSHRQGSSYNEQFF. The DNA of the CDR3 is TGTGCCAGCAGCCACCGGCAGGGTAGCTCCTACAATGAGCAGTTCTTC.